This T cell receptor beta chain comes out of a study of multiple sclerosis patients with progressive multifocal leukoencephalopathy. Study conclusions and caveats: Lower normalized Shannon entropy suggested reduced TRB diversity in most PML patients.

Time point given: approximately 12 months of natalizumab therapy. Some clones are missing from TCRdb's copy, which holds only in-frame ones; the method was immunoSEQ multiplex PCR. The top ten hold 1.3% of the sample, which has about 30,000 clones, 90% seen once. A word on this clone: Its antigen is unknown.

Germline values: CDR1 MNHEY, CDR2 SMNVEV (reference sequence). The CDR3 is made up of 17 amino acids. Trimming cost V 5 bases and J 0 bases; bases outside gene matches: 10. This sequence was found in a human donor with multiple sclerosis. This specimen consisted of PBMCs, obtained from a patient treated with natalizumab. The chain links TRBV27 to TRBJ2-3, with 8 bases matching TRBD2. The CDR3 DNA sequence: TGTGCCAGCAGTCGAAACTACGGACTAGCTAGCACAGATACGCAGTATTTT. Amino acids: CASSRNYGLASTDTQYF.